These T cell receptor beta chains were read from a single sample in a study of cytomegalovirus exposure and HLA in healthy donors. Some clones are missing from TCRdb's copy, which holds only in-frame ones; the method was immunoSEQ multiplex PCR. This sample yields roughly 150,000 clones, of which about 79% are seen a single time; 1.5% to 2% belongs to the top ten. Input material: PBMCs. These receptor sequences come from a woman in her twenties or thirties in good health and CMV-seronegative. CDR3s include the opening cysteine and the closing phenylalanine or tryptophan. D genes are given only for firm matches. Rows give clone size only sometimes, using once, few, many, or a class for an expanded clone.

CDR3 length: 12
D gene: TRBD1
clone size: once
J gene: TRBJ1-5
V gene: TRBV18
CDR3 protein: CASSPGQGPQHF
CDR3 DNA: TGTGCCAGCTCCCCAGGACAGGGGCCCCAGCATTTT

CDR3 length: 14
D gene: TRBD1
clone size: .
J gene: TRBJ1-5
V gene: TRBV27
CDR3 protein: CATQGAGSNQPQHF
CDR3 DNA: TGTGCCACCCAGGGGGCCGGGAGCAATCAGCCCCAGCATTTT

CDR3 length: 16
D gene: .
clone size: once
J gene: TRBJ1-4
V gene: TRBV5-1
CDR3 protein: CASSLEGQGGNEKLFF
CDR3 DNA: TGCGCCAGCAGCTTGGAGGGGCAGGGAGGTAATGAAAAACTGTTTTTT

CDR3 length: 14
D gene: TRBD1
clone size: .
J gene: TRBJ1-6
V gene: TRBV6-5
CDR3 protein: CASSYRDSNSPLHF
CDR3 DNA: TGTGCCAGCAGTTACCGGGACAGTAATTCACCCCTCCACTTT

CDR3 length: 14
D gene: TRBD1
clone size: .
J gene: TRBJ1-2
V gene: TRBV2
CDR3 protein: CASLRTGGDYGYTF
CDR3 DNA: TGTGCCAGCTTACGGACAGGAGGAGACTATGGCTACACCTTC

CDR3 length: 12
D gene: .
clone size: .
J gene: TRBJ2-7
V gene: TRBV6-5
CDR3 protein: CASRQTAYEQYF
CDR3 DNA: TGTGCCAGCAGACAGACAGCCTACGAGCAGTACTTC

CDR3 length: 13
D gene: .
clone size: once
J gene: TRBJ1-4
V gene: TRBV27
CDR3 protein: CASSRRVNEKLFF
CDR3 DNA: TGTGCCAGCAGTCGCCGGGTTAATGAAAAACTGTTTTTT

CDR3 length: 16
D gene: TRBD1
clone size: .
J gene: TRBJ1-5
V gene: TRBV9
CDR3 protein: CASSVGTGNSNQPQHF
CDR3 DNA: TGTGCCAGCAGCGTAGGGACAGGAAATAGCAATCAGCCCCAGCATTTT

CDR3 length: 20
D gene: TRBD1
clone size: .
J gene: TRBJ1-3
V gene: TRBV7-3
CDR3 protein: CASSFPRDRHPPSSGNTIYF
CDR3 DNA: TGTGCCAGCAGCTTTCCTCGGGACAGGCATCCTCCTAGCTCTGGAAACACCATATATTTT

CDR3 length: 14
D gene: .
clone size: .
J gene: TRBJ2-7
V gene: TRBV14
CDR3 protein: CASKVGQGADEQYF
CDR3 DNA: TGTGCCAGCAAGGTAGGCCAGGGCGCAGACGAGCAGTACTTC

CDR3 length: 15
D gene: TRBD1
clone size: .
J gene: TRBJ2-7
V gene: TRBV9
CDR3 protein: CASSVALGTAYEQYF
CDR3 DNA: TGTGCCAGCAGCGTAGCTCTCGGGACAGCCTACGAGCAGTACTTC

CDR3 length: 16
D gene: TRBD1
clone size: .
J gene: TRBJ1-5
V gene: TRBV27
CDR3 protein: CASSLFQGAGVQPQHF
CDR3 DNA: TGTGCCAGCAGCCTCTTCCAGGGGGCTGGGGTTCAGCCCCAGCATTTT

CDR3 length: 14
D gene: .
clone size: .
J gene: TRBJ2-1
V gene: TRBV4-1
CDR3 protein: CASSQNIAAGGKIF
CDR3 DNA: TGCGCCAGCAGCCAGAACATCGCGGCGGGCGGGAAGATCTTC

CDR3 length: 14
D gene: .
clone size: .
J gene: TRBJ1-4
V gene: TRBV6-5
CDR3 protein: CASSSGGVVEKLFF
CDR3 DNA: TGTGCCAGCAGTTCGGGGGGGGTTGTTGAAAAACTGTTTTTT

CDR3 length: 13
D gene: .
clone size: .
J gene: TRBJ2-7
V gene: TRBV5-1
CDR3 protein: CASSLERSYEQYF
CDR3 DNA: TGCGCCAGCAGCTTGGAGAGGTCCTACGAGCAGTACTTC

CDR3 length: 14
D gene: TRBD2
clone size: .
J gene: TRBJ2-1
V gene: TRBV6-1
CDR3 protein: CASSSTSGGGEQFF
CDR3 DNA: TGTGCCAGCAGTTCAACTAGCGGGGGAGGGGAGCAGTTCTTC

CDR3 length: 14
D gene: .
clone size: .
J gene: TRBJ1-2
V gene: TRBV5-1
CDR3 protein: CASSSRDGGYGYTF
CDR3 DNA: TGCGCCAGCAGCTCGAGAGACGGGGGATATGGCTACACCTTC

CDR3 length: 12
D gene: .
clone size: .
J gene: TRBJ1-2
V gene: TRBV2
CDR3 protein: CASSSSGYGYTF
CDR3 DNA: TGTGCCAGCAGCTCTTCGGGCTATGGCTACACCTTC

CDR3 length: 15
D gene: .
clone size: .
J gene: TRBJ1-4
V gene: TRBV6-5
CDR3 protein: CASSYSRAWGEKLFF
CDR3 DNA: TGTGCCAGCAGTTACTCGAGGGCCTGGGGTGAAAAACTGTTTTTT

CDR3 length: 15
D gene: .
clone size: .
J gene: TRBJ1-1
V gene: TRBV11-2
CDR3 protein: CASSPLQGRNTEAFF
CDR3 DNA: TGTGCCAGCAGCCCCCTACAGGGAAGGAACACTGAAGCTTTCTTT